This T cell receptor beta chain was observed in a study of control samples from healthy donors and cancer patients. The germline V gene encodes CDR1 LGHNA and CDR2 YSLEER. The CDR3 sequence is 17 residues long. The V end lost 0 bases, the J end lost 2 bases, and 17 bases lay between the germline ends. This table comes from immunoSEQ multiplex PCR, and its TCRdb copy is limited to in-frame clones, with some not included. The sample shows fewer than 200,000 clones, around 90% of them seen only once. This sequence originates from a woman aged 45-65 years in good health. Source material: blood. This sequence joins TRBV4-3 and TRBJ2-7; D perhaps matches TRBD2 (6 bases). CDR3 nucleotides: TGCGCCAGCAGCCAAGATAAGTTTGCGGGGCCAGCCTACGAGCAGTACTTC. Translating it yields CASSQDKFAGPAYEQYF.